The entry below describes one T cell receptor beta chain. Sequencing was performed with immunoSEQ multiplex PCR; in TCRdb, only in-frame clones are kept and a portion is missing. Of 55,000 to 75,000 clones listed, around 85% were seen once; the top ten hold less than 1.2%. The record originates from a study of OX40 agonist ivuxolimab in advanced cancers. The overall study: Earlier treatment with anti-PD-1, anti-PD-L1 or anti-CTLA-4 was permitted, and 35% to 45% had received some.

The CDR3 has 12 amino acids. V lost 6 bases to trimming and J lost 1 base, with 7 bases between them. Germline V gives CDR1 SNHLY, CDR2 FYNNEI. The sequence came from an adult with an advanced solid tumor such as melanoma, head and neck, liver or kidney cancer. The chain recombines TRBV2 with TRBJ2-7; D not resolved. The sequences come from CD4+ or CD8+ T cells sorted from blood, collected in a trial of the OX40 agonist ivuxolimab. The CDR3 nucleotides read TGTGCCAGCAGCCCACTGTCCTACGAGCAGTACTTC. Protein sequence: CASSPLSYEQYF.